This entry is about one T cell receptor beta chain. What it binds is unknown. This may be a read error, as it is one base from a much larger clone. This specimen belongs to a study of T cell repertoires in cytomegalovirus infection. TCRdb re-analysed the reads in MiXCR, keeping a single row per CDR3 protein. Of 750,000 to 950,000 distinct CDR3 sequences listed, about 27% are singletons. The CDR3 consists of 16 residues. In germline, CDR1 is LGHNA, CDR2 YSLEER. This material consisted of cultured CD8+ T cells from PBMCs, taken from culture after CMV antigen stimulation. V gene TRBV4-3 combines with J gene TRBJ1-1; 8 positions match TRBD1. The TCR sequence derives from a human donor in good health (CMV status not recorded). Some clones in this sample may be carry-over from other donors' samples. The CDR3 DNA reads TGCACCAGCAGCCCGAGACCCTTACAGGGGGACACTGAAGCTTTCTTT. This sequence encodes CTSSPRPLQGDTEAFF.